A selection of T cell receptor beta chains follows, all from one sample in a study of naive and memory T cell subsets. TCRdb passed the 5' RACE reads through MiXCR, listing each CDR3 protein once. The sample consists of tens of thousands of distinct CDR3 sequences, around 8% of them appearing once. These receptor sequences come from a female donor in good health. The CDR3 runs from the conserved cysteine through the conserved F or W.

TRBV29-1	CSVCLGSYEQYF
TRBV28	CASSPFGQGNQPQHF
TRBV5-1	CASSLGAEQYF
TRBV5-1	CASTISQGTDTQYF
TRBV6-5	CASSARGIQGQPQHF
TRBV7-9	CASSHVRGSAPYEQYF
TRBV7-3	CASSPFGGGEDTQYF
TRBV19	CASSMQGSSSYNEQFF
TRBV7-6	CASSLSGGRLFDTEAFF
TRBV6-5	CASSYSGTGRQETQYF
TRBV5-5	CASSAVGQAAYGYTF
TRBV6-5	CASRPTGVSEKLFF
TRBV5-1	CASSPQPGQPNTEAFF
TRBV19	CASSQASNQPQHF
TRBV6-2/TRBV6-3	CASRGGQEGLNEQFF
TRBV7-9	CASSLARGAIYNEQFF
TRBV16	CASSQGNVGEQYF
TRBV24-1	CATSAPGGSKGETQYF
TRBV24-1	CATSLNTGELFF
TRBV3-1	CASSQEWTDTQYF
TRBV2	CANRQTRALGYEQFF
TRBV10-3	CAISDGTVTGELFF
TRBV5-1	CASSWGPVTGELFF
TRBV2	CASSKTGGESYNEQFF
TRBV19	CASSMVGPRYEQYF
TRBV16	CASKLAEETQYF
TRBV19	CASSMNRGSNYGYTF
TRBV28	CASSRTGTGGEQYF
TRBV6-5	CASSYRGVPTGELFF
TRBV29-1	CSVDGLAGGSYEQYF
TRBV30	CAWTERSAYEQYF
TRBV6-2/TRBV6-3	CASSSEREIREQYF
TRBV18	CASSPLPQSTGELFF
TRBV20-1	CSAYDRGKNTEAFF
TRBV19	CASRRKKGQGGEKLFF
TRBV29-1	CSVEGLTDYNEQFF
TRBV20-1	CSAEVAGGSYEQYF
TRBV6-4	CASSESVTSGQFF
TRBV7-9	CASSLAQGSFYEQYF
TRBV7-3	CASSPPGQGAQAGELFF
TRBV28	CASSLYSGPGNTIYF
TRBV11-3	CASSLGLIPAERHF
TRBV28	CASSPNGSPISGNTIYF
TRBV6-5	CASSYEQGAINEQYF
TRBV20-1	CSAPANEQFF
TRBV12-5	CASGLVYTDTQYF
TRBV28	CASSSGAYQPQHF